This T cell receptor (beta chain) was profiled in a study of T cell responses to AZD1222 COVID-19 vaccine. Study summary: Analyses pooled second doses at about 4 or about 12 weeks. Findings and limits, study-wide: Spike-spanning, vaccine-associated CD4 TCRs were dominant at 160-218 and 743-854. Donors were largely white British and mainly female; clonal diversity was possibly underestimated.

This clone is a singleton in its sample. Antigen specificity is unknown. This CDR3 has 15 residues. Germline V gene lookup returns CDR1 SGHRS and CDR2 YFSETQ. Trimming shortened V by 2 bases and J by 3 bases, and 15 bases separated the two germline ends. Data came from immunoSEQ multiplex PCR; TCRdb stores just in-frame clones and leaves some out. The sample yields around 140,000 clones, approximately 90% seen once. The genes are TRBV5-1 and TRBJ2-7; possibly TRBD2 for D (5 bases). The starting material was peripheral blood, obtained on day 0 of AZD1222 vaccination. This sequence originates from an adult in good health. CDR3: CASSFLGHGDYEQYF. The CDR3 nucleotides are TGCGCCAGCAGCTTTCTTGGTCACGGGGACTACGAGCAGTACTTC.